Given below is one T cell receptor beta chain in context. Its target is not known. This record comes from a study of beta chain features in type 1 diabetes. Findings and caveats of the study: Within patients, naive, central memory and Treg TCRB repertoires seemed more similar than within healthy donors. TCRB CDR3 length was moderately but significantly reduced in all four CD4+ subsets of Type 1 diabetes patients.

This CDR3 has 16 residues. Looked up from germline, CDR1 is MDHEN and CDR2 is SYDVKM. J lost 1 base, V lost 7 bases, and 9 bases had no gene match. The whole isolated RNA underwent reverse transcription, so sequencing captured expressed TCRB transcripts. The average read count of naive, central memory and regulatory T cell samples was 3 million to 4 million. The repertoire was sequenced with immunoSEQ multiplex PCR; TCRdb's copy has only in-frame clones and lacks some. Among almost 250,000 clones listed, over 12% were seen once. Each of the CD4+ naive, central memory, regulatory and stem cell-like memory populations was sorted via CD45RO/CCR7/CD25/CD127/CD95/CD27.

Sample: naive CD4+ T cells from blood. The chain carries TRBV28 and TRBJ2-4; 8 bases map to TRBD1. This sequence originates from a woman aged 40 to 50 in good health. The CDR3 nucleotides are TGTGCCAGCACCTCAGGGGGCGCGGTGGCCAAAAACATTCAGTACTTC. Protein product: CASTSGGAVAKNIQYF.